This T cell receptor beta chain was documented in a study of blood T cells in healthy people across ages. General observations from the study: There were more naive CD4+ cells and higher diversity in long-lived donors than in aged donors. Total diversity from one million sequenced T cells was likely underestimated.

V was pared by 4 bases and J by 5 bases, with 15 bases of the junction left unmatched. The CDR3 runs to 18 residues. Germline V gene data show CDR1 as DFQATT and CDR2 as SNEGSKA (reference sequence). As regards this clonotype: Its antigen is unknown.

Extraction of total RNA produced a minimum of 6 micrograms from each sample. A J-beta primer mix and a sample-barcoded 5' primer were used in a second PCR of roughly 7 to 12 cycles. Per-sample output comprised a minimum of 3 million paired-end reads containing CDR3. MiXCR was run by TCRdb on the 5' RACE reads, yielding one entry per CDR3 protein. The table has about 620,000 distinct CDR3 sequences, roughly 21% seen once. This rearrangement joins TRBV20-1 to TRBJ2-3, with 13 bases fitting TRBD2. Sequenced material: blood. This clonotype originated in a man in his 70s in good health. Written as DNA, the CDR3 is TGCAGTGCTAAGCCCCCGGGACTAGCGGGGCCTGCGGAAGATACGCAGTATTTT. Protein sequence: CSAKPPGLAGPAEDTQYF.